This T cell receptor (beta chain) came from a study of cytomegalovirus exposure and HLA in healthy donors. Researchers ran the PCR with 60 Vbeta and 13 Jbeta primers. Profiled with immunoSEQ multiplex PCR; TCRdb holds only in-frame clones, not every one. The top ten clones hold around 4.8% of a sample with approximately 100,000 clones, more than 60% of them seen once. Remarks on this clone: The antigen is unknown.

Whole-study results and caveats: Available immune exposure information was restricted to CMV serostatus only.

Looked up from germline, CDR1 is GTSNPN and CDR2 is SVGIG (reference sequence). The CDR3 totals 16 residues. V gave up 0 bases and J gave up 0 bases, with 12 bases separating them. Input material: PBMCs. This sequence was found in a woman younger than 30 in good health and CMV-seropositive. The chain recombines TRBV30 with TRBJ1-3, with D tentatively TRBD1 (5 bases). As DNA, the CDR3 is TGTGCCTGGAGTGTAGCCAGGGATTACTCTGGAAACACCATATATTTT. This codes for CAWSVARDYSGNTIYF.